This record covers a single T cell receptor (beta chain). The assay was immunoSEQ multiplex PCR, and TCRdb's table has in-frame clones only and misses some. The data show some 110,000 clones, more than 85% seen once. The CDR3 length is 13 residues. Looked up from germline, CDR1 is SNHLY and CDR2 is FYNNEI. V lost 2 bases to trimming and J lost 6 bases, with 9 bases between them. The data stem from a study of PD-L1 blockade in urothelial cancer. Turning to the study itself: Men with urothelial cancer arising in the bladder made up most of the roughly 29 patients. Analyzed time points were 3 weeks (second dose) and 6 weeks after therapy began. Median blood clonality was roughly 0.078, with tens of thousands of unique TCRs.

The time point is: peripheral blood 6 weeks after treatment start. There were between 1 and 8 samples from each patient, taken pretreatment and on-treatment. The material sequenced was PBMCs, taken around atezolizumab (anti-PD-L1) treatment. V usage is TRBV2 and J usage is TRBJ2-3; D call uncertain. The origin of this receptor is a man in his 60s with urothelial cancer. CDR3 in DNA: TGTGCCAGCAGTGAAAAATGGGCGGATACGCAGTATTTT. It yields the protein CASSEKWADTQYF.